These 25 T cell receptor beta chains were sequenced from one sample in a study of CD8 T cells in ankylosing spondylitis. A single record per CDR3 protein comes from TCRdb applying MiXCR to the 5' RACE reads. The top ten hold under 7.5% of the sample, which has 200,000 to 300,000 distinct CDR3 sequences, less than 10% seen once. Sequenced: blood, either unsorted or a sorted T cell fraction (not recorded which). These receptors were taken from a male donor with ankylosing spondylitis or in good health (not recorded which).

The chain employs TRBV9 and TRBJ2-1; a weak D match, TRBD2 (6 bases). The CDR3 sequence is 16 residues long. V was cut by 6 bases and J by 1 base, with 17 bases left in between. Per germline, CDR1 SGDLS and CDR2 YYNGEE. CDR3 region: CASTPTFGGSYNEQFF. The CDR3 nucleotides read TGTGCCAGCACCCCTACCTTCGGGGGATCCTACAATGAGCAGTTCTTC.

CDR3 protein: CASSLVLRGGDTEAFF. The CDR3 nucleotides are TGTGCCAGCAGCTTAGTTCTCAGGGGGGGGGACACTGAAGCTTTCTTT. The chain employs TRBV5-6 and TRBJ1-1; 7 nucleotides agree with TRBD1. V shed 2 bases and J 3 bases; nucleotides not matched to a gene: 10. The CDR3 has 16 residues. CDR1 and CDR2 from the germline V gene are SGHDT and YYEEEE. Combining the CDR3 with reference TRBV5-6 and TRBJ1-1 gives the whole variable domain DAGVTQSPTHLIKTRGQQVTLRCSPKSGHDTVSWYQQALGQGPQFIFQYYEEEERQRGNFPDRFSGHQFPNYSSELNVNALLLGDSALYLCASSLVLRGGDTEAFFGQGTRLTVV.

This clonotype was counted many times. This chain joins TRBV20-1 and TRBJ1-2; 10 bases are a match to TRBD1. The germline gives CDR1 DFQATT, CDR2 SNEGSKA (reference sequence). The CDR3 is 18 amino acids. V lost 6 bases, J lost 1 base, and 17 bases stayed unmatched. The CDR3 nucleotides are TGCAGTGCGGCCTCTTCGGGGACAGGGGAACTCCTTAACTATGGCTACACCTTC. It translates to CSAASSGTGELLNYGYTF.

This clonotype occurred many times. The J gene is TRBJ2-1, the V gene TRBV29-1; 12 bases agree with TRBD2. The CDR3 totals 14 residues. Trimming at V came to 2 bases and at J to 11 bases, leaving 7 bases not matched to a gene. From germline, CDR1 is SQVTM and CDR2 ANQGSEA. The CDR3 coding sequence is TGCAGCGTTGAACCGGGACTAGCGGGTCTTAAGCAGTTCTTC. Translating it yields CSVEPGLAGLKQFF.

The gene calls are TRBV5-1 and TRBJ2-1, with a weak D call TRBD2 (6 bases). CDR1 is SGHRS, CDR2 YFSETQ, per germline. V lost 7 bases, J lost 5 bases, and 16 bases lay in between. CDR3 length equals 14 residues. The CDR3 region is CASGNYGGDNEQFF. CDR3 DNA: TGCGCCAGCGGTAACTACGGGGGAGACAATGAGCAGTTCTTC.

This clonotype was observed at least ten times. The rearrangement joins TRBV5-1 to TRBJ2-1; a possible D gene is TRBD2 (5 bases). CDR3 length: 19 residues. The V end was cut by 2 bases, the J end by 3 bases, with 24 bases between. Germline V gives CDR1 SGHRS, CDR2 YFSETQ. Written as DNA, the CDR3 is TGCGCCAGCAGCTTCCGGGAACCGTGGGAAAGCAGAGGCTACAATGAGCAGTTCTTC. Protein sequence: CASSFREPWESRGYNEQFF.

The chain employs TRBV29-1 and TRBJ2-7, with a weak D call TRBD1 (5 bases). The germline CDR1 and CDR2 sequences are SQVTM and ANQGSEA. V shed 4 bases and J shed 2 bases, with 15 bases lying between them. This CDR3 is built from 14 residues. In DNA, the CDR3 is TGCAGCGTTGGGCATAGGGGTAATCCCTACGAGCAGTACTTC. It translates to CSVGHRGNPYEQYF.

The rearrangement joins TRBV19 to TRBJ1-3, with D uncertain. Between the trimmed V and J ends, which lost 6 bases and 7 bases, there was a span of 10 bases. Germline V gene sequence: CDR1 LNHDA, CDR2 SQIVND (reference sequence). This CDR3 is 12 amino acids long. The CDR3 is CASRSDGNTIYF. CDR3 in DNA: TGTGCCAGTAGATCGGACGGGAACACCATATATTTT.

This clonotype was found many times. The J gene is TRBJ2-1, the V gene TRBV7-2; the match to TRBD2 covers 7 bases. The CDR3 contains 14 residues. Germline lookup yields CDR1 SGHTA and CDR2 FQGNSA. Trimming at V came to 7 bases and at J to 5 bases, leaving 8 bases not matched to a gene. CDR3 DNA sequence: TGTGCCAGCACTCTTACGACTAGCCACAATGAGCAGTTCTTC. Its translation is CASTLTTSHNEQFF. The complete variable domain, with remaining parts taken from reference TRBV7-2 and TRBJ2-1, reads GAGVSQSPSNKVTEKGKDVELRCDPISGHTALYWYRQSLGQGLEFLIYFQGNSAPDKSGLPSDRFSAERTGGSVSTLTIQRTQQEDSAVYLCASTLTTSHNEQFFGPGTRLTVL.

The CDR3 bases are TGTGCCAGCAGCTTGGGGCAGGGGGCTCTCAATGAGCAGTTCTTC. It encodes CASSLGQGALNEQFF. V is TRBV5-8 and J is TRBJ2-1; the match to TRBD1 covers 8 bases. After removal of 0 bases from V and 6 bases from J, the junction contained 5 bases not matched to a gene. The CDR3 consists of 15 residues. Germline V gene lookup returns CDR1 SGHTS and CDR2 YDEGEE. Together with reference TRBV5-8 and TRBJ2-1, the CDR3 gives the full variable domain: EAGVTQSPTHLIKTRGQQATLRCSPISGHTSVYWYQQALGLGLQFLLWYDEGEERNRGNFPPRFSGRQFPNYSSELNVNALELEDSALYLCASSLGQGALNEQFFGPGTRLTVL.

At least ten counts were recorded for this clonotype. The gene calls are TRBV7-8 and TRBJ2-5; D unclear. V shed 1 base and J shed 1 base, with 7 bases lying between them. CDR3 size: 14 residues. The germline gives CDR1 SGHVS, CDR2 FQNEAQ. The CDR3 loop is CASSLGTTQETQYF. The CDR3 nucleotides are TGTGCCAGCAGCTTAGGCACGACCCAAGAGACCCAGTACTTC.

This clonotype was seen many times. The chain combines TRBV7-9 with TRBJ2-4; possible D gene TRBD2, 6 bases. Germline-derived CDR1 and CDR2 are SEHNR and FQNEAQ (reference sequence). V was cut by 1 base and J by 5 bases, with 9 bases left in between. The length of the CDR3 is 14 residues. The CDR3 loop is CASSLGGGENIQYF. For the CDR3, the DNA is TGTGCCAGCAGCTTAGGTGGCGGGGAAAACATTCAGTACTTC. Based on the CDR3 plus reference TRBV7-9 and TRBJ2-4, the full variable domain is DTGVSQNPRHKITKRGQNVTFRCDPISEHNRLYWYRQTLGQGPEFLTYFQNEAQLEKSRLLSDRFSAERPKGSFSTLEIQRTEQGDSAMYLCASSLGGGENIQYFGAGTRLSVL.

This clonotype came up many times. The rearrangement joins TRBV7-2 to TRBJ2-7; D might be TRBD1 (5 bases). CDR1 and CDR2 (germline): SGHTA, FQGNSA. Trimming removed 8 bases from V and 5 bases from J, with 16 bases in between. CDR3 length: 13 amino acids. The CDR3 DNA sequence: TGTGCCAGCGGGAAGGGGCTCATCGACGAGCAGTACTTC. It specifies CASGKGLIDEQYF.

This clonotype was seen repeatedly, ten times or more. This chain joins TRBV7-6 and TRBJ2-3; D is undetermined. The CDR3 runs 15 residues. V lost 1 base and J lost 5, with 13 bases in between. From germline, CDR1 is SGHVS and CDR2 FNYEAQ. In DNA, the CDR3 is TGTGCCAGCAGCTTAGGACCCTACGAAAGAGATACGCAGTATTTT. Amino acids: CASSLGPYERDTQYF.

As to this clonotype: Given a much more abundant clone one base away, this may be a read error. The chain couples TRBV7-9 to TRBJ2-1; no definite D call. Germline V gene sequence: CDR1 SEHNR, CDR2 FQNEAQ (reference sequence). This CDR3 contains 13 residues. DNA of the CDR3: TGTGCCGGCAGCATCAGCAGGTACAATGAGCAGTTCTTC. Translated, it gives CAGSISRYNEQFF.

This clonotype has ten or more counts. The J gene is TRBJ1-2, the V gene TRBV5-1, with D possibly being TRBD1 (5 bases). Per germline, CDR1 SGHRS and CDR2 YFSETQ. V lost 4 bases to trimming and J lost 7 bases, with 17 bases between them. The length of the CDR3 is 14 residues. CDR3 bases: TGCGCCAGCAGCAAACTTCAGGGACCCTCTGGCTACACCTTC. This gives the protein CASSKLQGPSGYTF.

This clonotype occurred many times. This rearrangement joins TRBV10-2 to TRBJ2-3, with TRBD2 matching 10 bases. CDR1 is WSHSY and CDR2 is SAAADI in the germline V gene. This CDR3 spans 15 amino acids. V shed 5 bases, J shed 3 bases, and the junction held 5 bases outside the gene matches. The CDR3 region has the DNA TGCGCCAGCAGTCCGATGACTAGCGGGACAGATACGCAGTATTTT. Translation gives CASSPMTSGTDTQYF.

This clonotype occurred many times. CDR3: CASSWQGQGIGDEQFF. The DNA of the CDR3 is TGCGCCAGCAGCTGGCAGGGTCAGGGGATTGGCGATGAGCAGTTCTTC. The chain links TRBV5-1 to TRBJ2-1; tentative D call: TRBD1 (6 bases). Germline V lookup: CDR1 SGHRS, CDR2 YFSETQ. The ends were cut back, 3 bases at V and 8 bases at J, with 21 bases in the middle. CDR3 size: 16 residues. Full variable domain (remainder filled in from reference TRBV5-1 and TRBJ2-1): KAGVTQTPRYLIKTRGQQVTLSCSPISGHRSVSWYQQTPGQGLQFLFEYFSETQRNKGNFPGRFSGRQFSNSRSEMNVSTLELGDSALYLCASSWQGQGIGDEQFFGPGTRLTVL.

This clonotype was observed many times. The chain has TRBV7-3 and TRBJ2-5; the D gene could be TRBD1 or TRBD2 (5 bases each). The germline CDR1 and CDR2 sequences are SGHTA and FQGTGA. The CDR3 extends over 15 amino acids. V was clipped by 0 bases and J by 5 bases, with 13 bases between them. CDR3 sequence (DNA): TGTGCCAGCAGCTTAACGAGGGACGTACAGGAGACCCAGTACTTC. Its protein is CASSLTRDVQETQYF.

This clonotype showed up many times. The chain combines TRBV11-1 with TRBJ2-7; 8 bases map to TRBD1. This CDR3 contains 18 residues. Germline-derived CDR1 and CDR2 are SGHAT and FQDESV (reference sequence). V gave up 5 bases and J gave up 3 bases; unmatched junction bases: 18. The CDR3 coding sequence is TGTGCCAGCAGCCTTGGACAGGGAGGATTCCTGGACCACTACGAGCAGTACTTC. It translates to CASSLGQGGFLDHYEQYF.

This clonotype was seen repeatedly, ten times or more. In DNA, the CDR3 is TGTGCCAGCAGTTCAATTCGACAGTTCGGAAGCGCAGATACGCAGTATTTT. It specifies CASSSIRQFGSADTQYF. This chain uses TRBV6-2 or TRBV6-3 with TRBJ2-3, with a weak D call TRBD1 (5 bases). This CDR3 is built from 17 residues. Germline CDR1 and CDR2: MNHEY and SVGEGT. Trimming removed 4 bases from V and 4 bases from J, with 21 bases in between.

Many counts were recorded for this clonotype. The chain uses TRBV20-1 and TRBJ1-1, with 8 bases identical to TRBD1. The CDR3 length is 14 residues. CDR1 and CDR2 (germline): DFQATT, SNEGSKA (reference sequence). V lost 5 bases and J lost 5; bases outside the gene matches: 10. This chain's CDR3 is CSASPGTGGTEAFF. CDR3 bases: TGCAGTGCTTCTCCCGGGACAGGAGGAACTGAAGCTTTCTTT.

Comment on this clonotype: Being one base from a much bigger clone, this may be a read error. The chain recombines TRBV5-1 with TRBJ2-3, with 8 bases that match TRBD1. Trimming cost V 4 bases and J 0 bases; bases outside gene matches: 13. The CDR3 totals 18 residues. Germline CDR1 is SGHRS and CDR2 is YFSETQ. As DNA, the CDR3 is TGCGCCAGCAGCCCCGCACAGGGGGTACTTTCTAGCACAGATACGCAGTATTTT. It is translated as CASSPAQGVLSSTDTQYF.

This chain joins TRBV5-1 and TRBJ2-5, with D possibly called TRBD1 or TRBD2 (5 bases each). The CDR3 extends over 15 amino acids. Germline V gives CDR1 SGHRS, CDR2 YFSETQ. The V end was cut by 0 bases, the J end by 7 bases, with 16 bases between. The CDR3 here is CASSLEGTSVRTQYF. The CDR3 nucleotides read TGCGCCAGCAGCTTGGAGGGGACGTCGGTTAGGACCCAGTACTTC.

The table lists this clonotype with many counts. The V and J genes are TRBV9 and TRBJ1-2; possibly TRBD1 for D (6 bases). The ends were cut back, 5 bases at V and 8 bases at J, with 19 bases in the middle. Germline loops: CDR1 SGDLS, CDR2 YYNGEE. The CDR3 runs to 14 residues. CDR3 sequence: CASSPSWGQRGYTF. CDR3 DNA sequence: TGTGCCAGCAGTCCCTCATGGGGGCAGAGGGGCTACACCTTC.